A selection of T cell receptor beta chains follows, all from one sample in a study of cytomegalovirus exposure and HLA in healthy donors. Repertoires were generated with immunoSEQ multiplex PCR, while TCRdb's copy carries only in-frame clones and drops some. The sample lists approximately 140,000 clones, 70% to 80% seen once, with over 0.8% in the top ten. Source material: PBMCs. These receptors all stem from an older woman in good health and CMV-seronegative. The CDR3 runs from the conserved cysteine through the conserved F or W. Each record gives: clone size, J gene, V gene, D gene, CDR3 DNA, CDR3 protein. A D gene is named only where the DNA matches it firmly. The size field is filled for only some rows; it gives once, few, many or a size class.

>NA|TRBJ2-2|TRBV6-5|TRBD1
TGTGCCAGCAGTTACGGAGACAGGGATAGCGGGGAGCTGTTTTTT
CASSYGDRDSGELFF
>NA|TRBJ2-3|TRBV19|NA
TGTGCCAGTAGGATCTCCGGGGATACGCAGTATTTT
CASRISGDTQYF
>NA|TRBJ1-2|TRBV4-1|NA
TGCGCCAGCAGCCAAGAGGGGAGACTCTATGGCTACACCTTC
CASSQEGRLYGYTF
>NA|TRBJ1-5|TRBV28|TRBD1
TGTGCCAGCAGTCCCACAGGGGGCATGGATCAGCCCCAGCATTTT
CASSPTGGMDQPQHF
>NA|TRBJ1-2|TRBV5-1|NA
TGCGCCAGCAGCTTGGAACTGCCGCTCTATGGCTACACCTTC
CASSLELPLYGYTF
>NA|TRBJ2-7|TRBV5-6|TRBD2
TGTGCCAGCAGCTCCGAGCGGGGAACTAGATACGAGCAGTACTTC
CASSSERGTRYEQYF
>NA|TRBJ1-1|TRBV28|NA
TGTGCCAGCAGTTCGCCTAGGACGGGAAACACTGAAGCTTTCTTT
CASSSPRTGNTEAFF
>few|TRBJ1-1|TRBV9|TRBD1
TGTGCCAGCAGCTTAGAGGGGGACAGAAGAGAAGCTTTCTTT
CASSLEGDRREAFF
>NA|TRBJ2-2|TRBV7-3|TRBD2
TGTGCCAGCAGCCCTGGACTAGCGGGGGTCACCGGGGAGCTGTTTTTT
CASSPGLAGVTGELFF
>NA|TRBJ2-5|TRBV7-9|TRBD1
TGTGCCAGCAGCCCAGGGACAGGCAATCAAGAGACCCAGTACTTC
CASSPGTGNQETQYF
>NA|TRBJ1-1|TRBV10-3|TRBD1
TGTGCCATCAAGGGACAGGGGGAACACACTGAAGCTTTCTTT
CAIKGQGEHTEAFF
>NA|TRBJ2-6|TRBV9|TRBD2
TGTGCCAGCAGCCGGGGGGTGGGCTCTGGGGCCAACGTCCTGACTTTC
CASSRGVGSGANVLTF
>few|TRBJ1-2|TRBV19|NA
TGTGCCAGTAGTCTCGGACACCTAAACTATGGCTACACCTTC
CASSLGHLNYGYTF
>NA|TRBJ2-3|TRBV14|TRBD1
TGTGCCAGCAGCGCCCGACAGGGTACAGATACGCAGTATTTT
CASSARQGTDTQYF
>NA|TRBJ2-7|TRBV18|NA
TGTGCCAGCTCCCCTCCGGGACTCCGCTCCTACGAGCAGTACTTC
CASSPPGLRSYEQYF
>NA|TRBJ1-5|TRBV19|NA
TGTGCCAGTAGCCTACAGGGTTGGCAGCCCCAGCATTTT
CASSLQGWQPQHF
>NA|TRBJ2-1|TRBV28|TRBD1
TGTGCCAGCAGCTCCACCGGGACAGGTTACTACAATGAGCAGTTCTTC
CASSSTGTGYYNEQFF
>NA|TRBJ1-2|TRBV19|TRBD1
TGTGCCAGTAGTATAGCCCGACAGGGCGGAGAAGCTAACTATGGCTACACCTTC
CASSIARQGGEANYGYTF
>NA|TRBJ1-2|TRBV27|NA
TGTGCCAGCAAAAAGGGGGTAAGGTCTGGGGCGCGTGAAAATGGCTACACCTTC
CASKKGVRSGARENGYTF
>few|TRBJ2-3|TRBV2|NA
TGTGCCAGCAGGACAGGACGCACAGATACGCAGTATTTT
CASRTGRTDTQYF
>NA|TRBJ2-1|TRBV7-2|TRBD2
TGTGCCAGCAGCGGGATTGGGCTAGCGGGGGGGAATGAGCAGTTCTTC
CASSGIGLAGGNEQFF
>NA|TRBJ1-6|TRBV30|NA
TGTGCCTGGACCGGACAGAATAGCTCACCCCTCCACTTT
CAWTGQNSSPLHF
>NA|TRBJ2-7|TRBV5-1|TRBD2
TGCGCCAGCAGCTTCGGACTAGCGGACTCCTACGAGCAGTACTTC
CASSFGLADSYEQYF